Shown below are 17 T cell receptor beta chains from a single sample sequenced in a study of shared clonotypes between healthy human individuals. Generated by immunoSEQ multiplex PCR, the TCRdb table keeps only in-frame clones and is missing some. The top ten hold roughly 0.13% of the sample, which has 2 million to 2.5 million clones, 90% to 97% seen once. What was sequenced was naive CD4+ T cells sorted from blood. This sample's subset: CD45RA+ positively selected. These receptors all come from a man between 18 and 29 years old in good health.

This chain uses TRBV6-5 with TRBJ2-1, with 9 positions matching TRBD2. The CDR3 has 16 residues. J gave up 4 bases and V 1 base, and 5 bases lay outside the gene matches. Looked up from germline, CDR1 is MNHEY and CDR2 is SVGAGI. DNA for the CDR3: TGTGCCAGCAGTTACTTCTATAGCGGGGGATACAATGAGCAGTTCTTC. Residues: CASSYFYSGGYNEQFF.

The V and J genes are TRBV5-1 and TRBJ2-7; D possibly corresponds to TRBD2 (5 bases). Germline CDR1 is SGHRS and CDR2 is YFSETQ. The CDR3 totals 16 residues. V lost 2 bases and J lost 3, with 18 bases in between. In nucleotides, the CDR3 is TGCGCCAGCAGCTTCACCCGGGGTCCCCCAATCTACGAGCAGTACTTC. It specifies CASSFTRGPPIYEQYF.

The chain links TRBV5-1 to TRBJ1-1; the match to TRBD1 covers 7 bases. CDR3 length: 15 amino acids. CDR1 SGHRS and CDR2 YFSETQ come from the germline V gene. V shed 4 bases and J 0 bases; nucleotides not matched to a gene: 6. The CDR3 region has the DNA TGCGCCAGCAGCGGAACCAGGGGGATGAACACTGAAGCTTTCTTT. This codes for CASSGTRGMNTEAFF.

This chain links TRBV19 with TRBJ2-7; D possibly corresponds to TRBD1 (6 bases). In germline, CDR1 is LNHDA, CDR2 SQIVND (reference sequence). The V and J ends lost 4 bases and 1 base respectively, with 8 bases between them. The CDR3 sequence is 13 residues long. The CDR3 loop is CASSTGTSYEQYF. DNA of the CDR3: TGTGCCAGTAGTACGGGGACATCCTACGAGCAGTACTTC.

This chain links TRBV7-9 with TRBJ2-2; D is unresolved. Trimming removed 1 base from V and 0 bases from J, with 12 bases in between. This CDR3 region has 17 residues. Germline assignment: CDR1 SEHNR and CDR2 FQNEAQ (reference sequence). The CDR3 region is CASSLGWGNTNTGELFF. In DNA, the CDR3 is TGTGCCAGCAGCTTAGGGTGGGGTAACACGAACACCGGGGAGCTGTTTTTT.

The chain joins TRBV18 to TRBJ2-7; D unclear. V was pared by 0 bases and J by 5 bases, with 11 bases between. The V gene's germline CDR1 is KGHSH and CDR2 LQKENI. The length of the CDR3 is 14 residues. The CDR3 DNA reads as TGTGCCAGCTCACCACCGTTATCAGTCCACGAGCAGTACTTC. Translating it yields CASSPPLSVHEQYF.

The chain links TRBV5-1 to TRBJ1-6, with TRBD1 as a possible D gene (6 bases). V was pared by 0 bases and J by 7 bases, with 11 bases between. This CDR3 comprises 15 residues. Germline lookup yields CDR1 SGHRS and CDR2 YFSETQ. CDR3 sequence (DNA): TGCGCCAGCAGCTTGGATCCAGGGGCAAATTCACCCCTCCACTTT. It specifies CASSLDPGANSPLHF. The entire variable domain, with the rest obtained from reference TRBV5-1 and TRBJ1-6, is as follows: KAGVTQTPRYLIKTRGQQVTLSCSPISGHRSVSWYQQTPGQGLQFLFEYFSETQRNKGNFPGRFSGRQFSNSRSEMNVSTLELGDSALYLCASSLDPGANSPLHFGNGTRLTVT.

The CDR3 reads CASSQFGTVSYEQYF. The CDR3 coding sequence is TGCGCCAGCAGCCAATTCGGGACAGTATCCTACGAGCAGTACTTC. V gene TRBV4-1 combines with J gene TRBJ2-7; TRBD1 aligns across 7 bases. Germline-derived CDR1 and CDR2 are MGHRA and YSYEKL. The CDR3 is 15 amino acids. The ends lost 2 bases at V and 1 base at J; junction bases unmatched: 5.

Remarks on this clone: The sample holds other DNA sequences that translate to the same CDR3. In nucleotides, the CDR3 is TGTGCCAGCAGCCTGGGACAGTCCTATGGCTACACCTTC. It is translated as CASSLGQSYGYTF. This sequence joins TRBV6-5 and TRBJ1-2; 7 positions agree with TRBD1. This CDR3 is 13 amino acids long. J gave up 4 bases and V 6 bases, and 5 bases lay outside the gene matches. Germline CDR1 is MNHEY and CDR2 is SVGAGI.

V is TRBV2 and J is TRBJ2-7, with D unclear. V shed 5 bases and J shed 4 bases, with 15 bases lying between them. The CDR3 has 14 amino acids. Per germline, CDR1 SNHLY and CDR2 FYNNEI. Here the CDR3 DNA reads TGTGCCAGCAGTCGGAACGGAAGGGCGTACGAGCAGTACTTC. Its translation: CASSRNGRAYEQYF. Based on the CDR3 plus reference TRBV2 and TRBJ2-7, the full variable domain is EPEVTQTPSHQVTQMGQEVILRCVPISNHLYFYWYRQILGQKVEFLVSFYNNEISEKSEIFDDQFSVERPDGSNFTLKIRSTKLEDSAMYFCASSRNGRAYEQYFGPGTRLTVT.

The rearrangement links TRBV6-1 to TRBJ1-6; a weak D match, TRBD1 (5 bases). CDR1 and CDR2 from the germline V gene are MNHNS and SASEGT. The CDR3 spans 16 residues. V lost 2 bases and J 4 bases, leaving 12 bases between the germline ends. The CDR3, as DNA: TGTGCCAGCAGTGAAAGGGGAGGGAGGTATAATTCACCCCTCCACTTT. It yields the protein CASSERGGRYNSPLHF.

The chain employs TRBV13 and TRBJ1-3, with TRBD1 matching 9 bases. Germline V gene lookup returns CDR1 PRHDT and CDR2 FYEKMQ (reference sequence). J gave up 4 bases and V 3 bases, and 13 bases lay outside the gene matches. The CDR3 extends over 18 amino acids. DNA of the CDR3: TGTGCCAGCAGCTTCGGGACAGGGTCGGTCCGAAGGGGAAACACCATATATTTT. It specifies CASSFGTGSVRRGNTIYF. Complete variable domain (other parts from reference TRBV13 and TRBJ1-3): AAGVIQSPRHLIKEKRETATLKCYPIPRHDTVYWYQQGPGQDPQFLISFYEKMQSDKGSIPDRFSAQQFSDYHSELNMSSLELGDSALYFCASSFGTGSVRRGNTIYFGEGSWLTVV.

The chain uses TRBV7-2 and TRBJ2-4; a weak D match, TRBD2 (5 bases). This CDR3 is 14 amino acids long. Germline V gene sequence: CDR1 SGHTA, CDR2 FQGNSA. The V end lost 1 base, the J end lost 4 bases, and 8 bases lay between the germline ends. Here the CDR3 reads CASSLELGKNIQYF. As DNA, the CDR3 is TGTGCCAGCAGCTTAGAACTAGGAAAAAACATTCAGTACTTC.

In this sample, this clone turned up once. This sequence joins TRBV5-1 and TRBJ2-3, with D perhaps matching TRBD1 or TRBD2 (5 bases each). V was pared by 2 bases and J by 6 bases, with 19 bases between. Germline V gives CDR1 SGHRS, CDR2 YFSETQ. There are 16 residues in the CDR3. The CDR3 spells CASSLAGAEGWDTQYF. The CDR3 bases are TGCGCCAGCAGCTTAGCTGGGGCAGAGGGATGGGATACGCAGTATTTT. The full variable domain, with the rest looked up from reference TRBV5-1 and TRBJ2-3, is KAGVTQTPRYLIKTRGQQVTLSCSPISGHRSVSWYQQTPGQGLQFLFEYFSETQRNKGNFPGRFSGRQFSNSRSEMNVSTLELGDSALYLCASSLAGAEGWDTQYFGPGTRLTVL.

A word on this clone: A read error is possible here, since a much larger clone lies one base away. The chain has TRBV5-4 and TRBJ2-7; no firm D call. The germline V gene encodes CDR1 SGHNT and CDR2 YYREEE (reference sequence). V was pared by 4 bases and J by 0 bases, with 2 bases between. This CDR3 has 11 amino acids. DNA for the CDR3: TGTGCCAGCAGCATCTCCTACGAGCAGTACTTC. It yields the protein CASSISYEQYF.

The chain recombines TRBV30 with TRBJ1-6; tentatively, D is TRBD1 (6 bases). There are 16 residues in the CDR3. Germline V gene data show CDR1 as GTSNPN and CDR2 as SVGIG (reference sequence). The ends were cut back, 0 bases at V and 1 base at J, with 10 bases in the middle. DNA of the CDR3: TGTGCCTGGAGTGTTGACAGGAGTTCCTATAATTCACCCCTCCACTTT. It codes for CAWSVDRSSYNSPLHF.

V gene TRBV21-1 combines with J gene TRBJ2-1; the table's D gene call, TRBD1, was not cross checked with the DNA. TRBV21-1 counts as a pseudogene. The CDR3 is made up of 13 amino acids. The CDR3 nucleotides read TGTGCCAGCGGGGTTTGGGGGCTCAATGAGCAGTTCTTC. Translation gives CASGVWGLNEQFF.